The present entry profiles one T cell receptor beta chain with its context. These data belong to a study of type 1 regulatory T cells. At the level of the study: An in vitro protocol generated T-allo10, a Tr1-enriched, alloantigen-specific CD4 T cell product.

TCRdb re-called the reads through MiXCR, storing one row per CDR3 protein. The sample lists some 90,000 distinct CDR3 sequences; roughly 28% were seen once. The germline V gene has CDR1 SGHRS and CDR2 YFSETQ. CDR3 length: 13 residues. V dropped 4 bases and J dropped 7; count of bases not matched to a gene: 6. The genes are TRBV5-1 and TRBJ1-2, with 8 bases identical to TRBD1. Sequencing used CD4+ T cells, either the whole sample or a sorted fraction (not recorded which). The TCR was taken from a human donor in good health. In DNA, the CDR3 is TGCGCCAGCAGCCTGACAGGGGCTAGTGGCTACACCTTC. Its protein product is CASSLTGASGYTF.